This TCR beta chain is drawn from a study of shared clonotypes between healthy human individuals. Study-wide context: The cohort had two women and a few men, ages 18 to 49. CD4 naive cells filled three plates per donor, CD4 memory three, CD8 naive two and CD8 memory one. General study results and limits: Researchers found naive subsets generally carried larger estimated richness than memory subsets.

Assay: immunoSEQ multiplex PCR; the TCRdb copy retains only in-frame clones and omits some. The repertoire holds about 680,000 clones, about 90% seen once, with about 24% in the top ten. For this clone: Its antigen is not identified.

Naive CD8 cells comprised CD45RO-negative, CCR7-positively selected cells, excluding terminally differentiated effector memory CD45RA+ cells. The source is a man aged 30-40 years in good health. The source material was naive CD8+ T cells sorted from blood.

The DNA of the CDR3 is TGTGCCAGCAGTGACCTAGCCGGATACGAGCAGTACTTC. Translation gives CASSDLAGYEQYF. The J gene is TRBJ2-7, the V gene TRBV6-1; D is possibly TRBD2 (5 bases). Trimming removed 3 bases at V and 4 bases at J, with 10 bases between. Germline V gene sequence: CDR1 MNHNS, CDR2 SASEGT. This CDR3 region has 13 residues.